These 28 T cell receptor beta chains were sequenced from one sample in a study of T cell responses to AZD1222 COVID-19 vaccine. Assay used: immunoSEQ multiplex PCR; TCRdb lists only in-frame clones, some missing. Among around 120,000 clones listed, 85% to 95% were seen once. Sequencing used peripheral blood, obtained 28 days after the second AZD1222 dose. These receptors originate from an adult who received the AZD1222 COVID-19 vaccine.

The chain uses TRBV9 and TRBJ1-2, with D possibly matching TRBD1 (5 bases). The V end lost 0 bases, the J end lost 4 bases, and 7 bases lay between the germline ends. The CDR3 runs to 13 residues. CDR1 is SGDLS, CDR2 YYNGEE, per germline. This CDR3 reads CASSVAGGYGYTF. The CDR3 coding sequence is TGTGCCAGCAGCGTAGCGGGGGGCTATGGCTACACCTTC.

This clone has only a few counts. The CDR3 coding sequence is TGTGCCAGCAGTCACCAGACAGGGACGGATTCACCCCTCCACTTT. Its translation: CASSHQTGTDSPLHF. The rearrangement uses TRBV7-4 and TRBJ1-6; TRBD1 agrees at 7 bases. This CDR3 has 15 residues. V was clipped by 6 bases and J by 8 bases; unmatched bases: 10. Per the germline V gene, CDR1 is SGHVT and CDR2 is SQSDAQ.

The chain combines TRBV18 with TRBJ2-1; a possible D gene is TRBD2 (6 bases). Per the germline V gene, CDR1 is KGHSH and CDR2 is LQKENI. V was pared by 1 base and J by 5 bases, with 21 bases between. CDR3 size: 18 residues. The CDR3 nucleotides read TGTGCCAGCTCACCACTCGCTCGCGGAGGGAAAGGAGACAATGAGCAGTTCTTC. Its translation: CASSPLARGGKGDNEQFF.

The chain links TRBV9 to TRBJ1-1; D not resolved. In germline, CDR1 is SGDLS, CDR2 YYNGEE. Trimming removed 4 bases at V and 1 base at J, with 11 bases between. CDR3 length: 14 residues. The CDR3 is CASSPRTENTEAFF. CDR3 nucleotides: TGTGCCAGCAGCCCTCGGACGGAGAACACTGAAGCTTTCTTT. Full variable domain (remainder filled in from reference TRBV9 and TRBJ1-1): DSGVTQTPKHLITATGQRVTLRCSPRSGDLSVYWYQQSLDQGLQFLIQYYNGEERAKGNILERFSAQQFPDLHSELNLSSLELGDSALYFCASSPRTENTEAFFGQGTRLTVV.

Here the CDR3 DNA reads TGTGCCAGCAGCTTAGGGCGACAGCCAAGTTTTTCCTACGAGCAGTACTTC. Amino acids: CASSLGRQPSFSYEQYF. The rearrangement joins TRBV7-8 to TRBJ2-7, with a possible D match to TRBD1 (5 bases). CDR1 is SGHVS, CDR2 FQNEAQ, per germline. V dropped 1 base and J dropped 1 base, with 17 bases sitting between them. The CDR3 loop spans 17 amino acids.

CDR3 bases: TGCGCCAGCAGTGACATTCCGGGACAGGGGCACTACGAGCAGTACTTC. Amino acid sequence: CASSDIPGQGHYEQYF. The gene calls are TRBV4-1 and TRBJ2-7; 10 nucleotides match TRBD1. After removal of 6 bases from V and 3 bases from J, the junction contained 11 bases not matched to a gene. In germline, CDR1 is MGHRA, CDR2 YSYEKL. This CDR3 region has 16 residues.

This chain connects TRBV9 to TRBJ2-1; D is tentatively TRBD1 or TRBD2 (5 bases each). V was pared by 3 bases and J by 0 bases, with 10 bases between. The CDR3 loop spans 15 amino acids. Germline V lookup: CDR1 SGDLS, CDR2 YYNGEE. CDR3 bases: TGTGCCAGCAGCGGAGGGGCGGACTCCTACAATGAGCAGTTCTTC. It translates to CASSGGADSYNEQFF.

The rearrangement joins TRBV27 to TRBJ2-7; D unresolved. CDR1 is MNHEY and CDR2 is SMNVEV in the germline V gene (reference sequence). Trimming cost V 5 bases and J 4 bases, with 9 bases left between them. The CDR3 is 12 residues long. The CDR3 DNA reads TGTGCCAGCAGTAGTGGAGTGTACGAGCAGTACTTC. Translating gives CASSSGVYEQYF.

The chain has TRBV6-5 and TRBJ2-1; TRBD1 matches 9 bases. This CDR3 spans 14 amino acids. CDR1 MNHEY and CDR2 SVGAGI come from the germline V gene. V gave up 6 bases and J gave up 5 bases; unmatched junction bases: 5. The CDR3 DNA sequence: TGTGCCAGCAGAAGGACAGGGGTGGACAATGAGCAGTTCTTC. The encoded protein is CASRRTGVDNEQFF.

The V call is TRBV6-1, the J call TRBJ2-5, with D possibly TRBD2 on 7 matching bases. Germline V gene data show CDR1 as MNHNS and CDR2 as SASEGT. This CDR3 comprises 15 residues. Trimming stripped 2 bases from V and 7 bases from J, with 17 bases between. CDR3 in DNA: TGTGCCAGCAGTGAACAGATGGGGGGGGGCACGACCCAGTACTTC. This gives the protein CASSEQMGGGTTQYF.

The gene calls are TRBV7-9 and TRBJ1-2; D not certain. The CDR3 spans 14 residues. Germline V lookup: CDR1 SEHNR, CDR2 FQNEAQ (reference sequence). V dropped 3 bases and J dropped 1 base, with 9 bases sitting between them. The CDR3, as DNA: TGTGCCAGCAGCTTGGATTTAGATAACTATGGCTACACCTTC. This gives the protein CASSLDLDNYGYTF. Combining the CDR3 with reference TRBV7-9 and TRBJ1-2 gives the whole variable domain DTGVSQNPRHKITKRGQNVTFRCDPISEHNRLYWYRQTLGQGPEFLTYFQNEAQLEKSRLLSDRFSAERPKGSFSTLEIQRTEQGDSAMYLCASSLDLDNYGYTFGSGTRLTVV.

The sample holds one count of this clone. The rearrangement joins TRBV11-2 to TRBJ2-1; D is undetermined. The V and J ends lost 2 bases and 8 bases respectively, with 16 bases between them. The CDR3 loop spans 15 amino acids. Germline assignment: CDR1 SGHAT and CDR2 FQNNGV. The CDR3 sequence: CASSLRLEPLYEQFF. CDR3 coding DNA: TGTGCCAGCAGCTTACGGCTAGAGCCTCTTTATGAGCAGTTCTTC.

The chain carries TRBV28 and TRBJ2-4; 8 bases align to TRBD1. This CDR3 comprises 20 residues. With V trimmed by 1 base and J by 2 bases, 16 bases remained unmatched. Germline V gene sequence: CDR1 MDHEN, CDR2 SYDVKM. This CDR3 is CASSLFPRQGKSVTKNIQYF. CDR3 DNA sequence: TGTGCCAGCAGTTTATTCCCGCGACAGGGGAAGTCTGTAACCAAAAACATTCAGTACTTC.

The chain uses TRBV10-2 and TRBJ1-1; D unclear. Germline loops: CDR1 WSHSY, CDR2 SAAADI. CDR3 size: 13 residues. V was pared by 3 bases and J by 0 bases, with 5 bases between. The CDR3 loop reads CASSDRLNTEAFF. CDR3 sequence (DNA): TGCGCCAGCAGTGACAGACTGAACACTGAAGCTTTCTTT.

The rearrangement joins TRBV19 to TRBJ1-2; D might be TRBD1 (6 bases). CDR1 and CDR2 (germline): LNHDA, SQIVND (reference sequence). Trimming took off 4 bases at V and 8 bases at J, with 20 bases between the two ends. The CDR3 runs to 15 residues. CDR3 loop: CASSTQTGNRNGYTF. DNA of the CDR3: TGTGCCAGTAGTACCCAAACAGGGAACCGGAACGGCTACACCTTC. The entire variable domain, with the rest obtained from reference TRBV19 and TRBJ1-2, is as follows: DGGITQSPKYLFRKEGQNVTLSCEQNLNHDAMYWYRQDPGQGLRLIYYSQIVNDFQKGDIAEGYSVSREKKESFPLTVTSAQKNPTAFYLCASSTQTGNRNGYTFGSGTRLTVV.

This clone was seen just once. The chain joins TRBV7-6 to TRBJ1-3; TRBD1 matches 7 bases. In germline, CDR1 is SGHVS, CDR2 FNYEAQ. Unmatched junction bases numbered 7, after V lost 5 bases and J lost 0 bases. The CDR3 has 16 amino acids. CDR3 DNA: TGTGCCAGCAGCAGTCGGGACAGTTCCTCTGGAAACACCATATATTTT. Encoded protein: CASSSRDSSSGNTIYF.

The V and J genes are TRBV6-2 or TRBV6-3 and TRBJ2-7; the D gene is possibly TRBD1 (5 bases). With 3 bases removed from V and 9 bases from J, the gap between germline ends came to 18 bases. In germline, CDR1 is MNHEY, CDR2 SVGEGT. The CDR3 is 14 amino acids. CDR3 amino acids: CASSYGQDVFPQYF. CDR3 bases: TGTGCCAGCAGTTATGGACAAGACGTGTTCCCGCAGTACTTC.

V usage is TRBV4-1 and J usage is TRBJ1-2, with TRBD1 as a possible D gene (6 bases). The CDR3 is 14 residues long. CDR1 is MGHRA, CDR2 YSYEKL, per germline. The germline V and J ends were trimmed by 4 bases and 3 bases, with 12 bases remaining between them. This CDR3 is CASSPLAGDYGYTF. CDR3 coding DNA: TGCGCCAGCAGCCCCCTGGCAGGGGACTATGGCTACACCTTC.

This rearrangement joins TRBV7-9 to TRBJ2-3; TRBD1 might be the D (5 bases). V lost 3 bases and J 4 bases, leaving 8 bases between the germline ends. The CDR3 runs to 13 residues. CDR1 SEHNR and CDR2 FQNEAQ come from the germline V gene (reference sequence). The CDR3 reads CASSFQGADTQYF. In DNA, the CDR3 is TGTGCCAGCAGCTTCCAGGGCGCAGATACGCAGTATTTT.

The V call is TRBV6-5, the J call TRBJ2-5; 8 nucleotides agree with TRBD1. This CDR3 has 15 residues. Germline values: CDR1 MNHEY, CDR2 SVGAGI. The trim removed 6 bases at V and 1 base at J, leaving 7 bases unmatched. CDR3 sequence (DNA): TGTGCCAGCAGCCTCGAGGGACAGGCCCAAGAGACCCAGTACTTC. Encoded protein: CASSLEGQAQETQYF.

DNA of the CDR3: TGTGCCAGCAAGGGGGCGCGCGAGACCCAGTACTTC. Its protein is CASKGARETQYF. The chain has TRBV2 and TRBJ2-5, with 7 bases that match TRBD1. There are 12 residues in the CDR3. The ends lost 7 bases at V and 5 bases at J; junction bases unmatched: 4. Germline loops: CDR1 SNHLY, CDR2 FYNNEI. Full variable domain (remainder filled in from reference TRBV2 and TRBJ2-5): EPEVTQTPSHQVTQMGQEVILRCVPISNHLYFYWYRQILGQKVEFLVSFYNNEISEKSEIFDDQFSVERPDGSNFTLKIRSTKLEDSAMYFCASKGARETQYFGPGTRLLVL.

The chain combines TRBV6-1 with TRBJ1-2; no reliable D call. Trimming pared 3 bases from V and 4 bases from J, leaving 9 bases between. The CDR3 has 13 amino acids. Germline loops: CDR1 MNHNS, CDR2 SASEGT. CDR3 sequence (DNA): TGTGCCAGCAGTGAGGGCAGCAGCTATGGCTACACCTTC. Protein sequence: CASSEGSSYGYTF.

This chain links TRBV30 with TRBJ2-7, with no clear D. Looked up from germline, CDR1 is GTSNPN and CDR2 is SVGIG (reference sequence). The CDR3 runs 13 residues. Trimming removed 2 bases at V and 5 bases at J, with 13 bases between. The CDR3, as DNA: TGTGCCTGGAGTAGGAATGCAGTCAACGAGCAGTACTTC. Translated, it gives CAWSRNAVNEQYF. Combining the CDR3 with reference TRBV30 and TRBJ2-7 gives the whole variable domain SQTIHQWPATLVQPVGSPLSLECTVEGTSNPNLYWYRQAAGRGLQLLFYSVGIGQISSEVPQNLSASRPQDRQFILSSKKLLLSDSGFYLCAWSRNAVNEQYFGPGTRLTVT.

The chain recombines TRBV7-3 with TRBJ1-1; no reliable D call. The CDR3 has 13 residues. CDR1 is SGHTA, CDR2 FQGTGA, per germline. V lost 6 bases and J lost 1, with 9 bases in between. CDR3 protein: CASSSDKNTEAFF. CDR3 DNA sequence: TGTGCCAGCAGTTCAGACAAGAACACTGAAGCTTTCTTT.

The CDR3 protein is CASTNGLGEQYF. Written as DNA, the CDR3 is TGTGCCAGCACCAACGGCCTTGGCGAGCAGTACTTC. J is TRBJ2-7 and V is TRBV27; D is unresolved. Germline assignment: CDR1 MNHEY and CDR2 SMNVEV (reference sequence). Trimming removed 7 bases at V and 6 bases at J, with 13 bases between. The CDR3 is 12 amino acids.

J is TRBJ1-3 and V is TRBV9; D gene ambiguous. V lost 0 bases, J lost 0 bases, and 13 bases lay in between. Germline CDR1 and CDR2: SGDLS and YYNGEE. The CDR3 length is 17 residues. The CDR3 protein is CASSVDWQANSGNTIYF. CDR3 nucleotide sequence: TGTGCCAGCAGCGTAGATTGGCAAGCAAACTCTGGAAACACCATATATTTT.

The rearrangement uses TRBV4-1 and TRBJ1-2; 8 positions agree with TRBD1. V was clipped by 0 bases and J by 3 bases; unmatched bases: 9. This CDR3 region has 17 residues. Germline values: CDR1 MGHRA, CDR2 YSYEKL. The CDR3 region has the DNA TGCGCCAGCAGCCAAGAGCCTCAGGGGGCCCCAGACTATGGCTACACCTTC. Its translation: CASSQEPQGAPDYGYTF.

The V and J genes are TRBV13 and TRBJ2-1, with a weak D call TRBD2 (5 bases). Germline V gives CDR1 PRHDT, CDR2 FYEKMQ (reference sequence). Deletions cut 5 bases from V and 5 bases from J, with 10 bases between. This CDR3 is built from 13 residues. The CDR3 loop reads CASSPDGDNEQFF. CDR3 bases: TGTGCCAGCAGCCCGGACGGGGACAATGAGCAGTTCTTC.